This entry lists 29 T cell receptor beta chains sequenced from one sample in a study of blood T cell repertoires in COVID-19. Produced via immunoSEQ multiplex PCR; TCRdb's table is partial and in-frame only. The sample records some 400,000 clones, around 86% being singletons. The material sequenced was peripheral blood. The receptor source for this set is a human donor in a cohort sampled during active COVID-19.

V gene TRBV10-1 combines with J gene TRBJ1-5; maybe TRBD1 (6 bases). CDR1 is WNHNN and CDR2 is SYGVQD in the germline V gene (reference sequence). This CDR3 is built from 16 residues. Trimming took 6 bases from V and 6 from J, leaving 21 bases between them. The CDR3 nucleotides read TGCGCCAGCAGCCCTACAGGGAAAAATGAGCTTCAGCCCCAGCATTTT. Amino acids: CASSPTGKNELQPQHF.

The rearrangement joins TRBV7-8 to TRBJ2-3, with 10 bases that match TRBD1. The J segment lost 6 bases and the V segment lost 5 bases, leaving 11 bases of the junction unmatched. From germline, CDR1 is SGHVS and CDR2 FQNEAQ. The CDR3 has 16 amino acids. CDR3 residues: CASSPDRGPIRDTQYF. The DNA for the CDR3 is TGTGCCAGCAGCCCAGACAGGGGGCCGATCCGCGATACGCAGTATTTT.

The chain has TRBV2 and TRBJ2-5; 7 positions agree with TRBD2. Germline loops: CDR1 SNHLY, CDR2 FYNNEI. V dropped 5 bases and J dropped 2; count of bases not matched to a gene: 5. This CDR3 comprises 14 residues. CDR3 protein: CASSLQRGQETQYF. In DNA, the CDR3 is TGTGCCAGCAGTCTACAGCGGGGACAAGAGACCCAGTACTTC.

This clone has a handful of counts. J is TRBJ1-1 and V is TRBV19; no reliable D call. V was shortened by 7 bases and J by 1 base, with 16 bases between the two germline ends. Looked up from germline, CDR1 is LNHDA and CDR2 is SQIVND (reference sequence). CDR3 size: 15 residues. This CDR3 reads CASTNSRVGNTEAFF. CDR3 in DNA: TGTGCCAGTACTAATAGCCGGGTGGGGAACACTGAAGCTTTCTTT.

The chain couples TRBV5-1 to TRBJ1-3; 7 bases fit TRBD1. The CDR3 consists of 17 residues. V was clipped by 4 bases and J by 3 bases; unmatched bases: 13. Germline CDR1 SGHRS, CDR2 YFSETQ. The CDR3 here is CASSTGRQGGNGNTIYF. DNA for the CDR3: TGCGCCAGCAGCACGGGGCGACAGGGAGGTAATGGAAACACCATATATTTT.

The genes are TRBV5-1 and TRBJ2-5; 10 positions agree with TRBD2. Trimming took 1 base from V and 5 from J; bases not matched to a gene: 8. Germline assignment: CDR1 SGHRS and CDR2 YFSETQ. The CDR3 sequence is 16 residues long. The CDR3 reads CASSLRLAGAPETQYF. The DNA for the CDR3 is TGCGCCAGCAGCTTGCGTCTAGCGGGAGCTCCTGAGACCCAGTACTTC.

The rearrangement links TRBV30 to TRBJ2-3, with 13 bases identical to TRBD2. CDR3 length: 15 amino acids. Germline CDR1 reads GTSNPN; CDR2 reads SVGIG (reference sequence). V shed 2 bases, J shed 5 bases, and the junction held 4 bases outside the gene matches. For the CDR3, the DNA is TGTGCCTGGAGTAACGGACTAGCGGGGGTAGATACGCAGTATTTT. Residues: CAWSNGLAGVDTQYF.

This sequence joins TRBV28 and TRBJ1-5; the D gene is possibly TRBD1 (5 bases). Germline V gene sequence: CDR1 MDHEN, CDR2 SYDVKM. Deletions cut 6 bases from V and 3 bases from J, with 15 bases between. CDR3 size: 15 residues. The CDR3 sequence is CASSPSGGVNQPQHF. For the CDR3, the DNA is TGTGCCAGCAGCCCCTCGGGGGGAGTCAATCAGCCCCAGCATTTT.

This clone was seen a few times. This chain connects TRBV30 to TRBJ2-1; 7 bases fit TRBD2. The CDR3 has 16 amino acids. Germline CDR1 GTSNPN, CDR2 SVGIG (reference sequence). Losses at the gene ends were 1 base for V and 8 bases for J; bases not matched to a gene: 14. The CDR3 nucleotides read TGTGCCTGGAGTGCCCTTGCGGGAGAGGGCAGGGATGAGCAGTTCTTC. This codes for CAWSALAGEGRDEQFF.

This clone has just a few counts. The chain has TRBV5-8 and TRBJ2-1, with TRBD1 matching over 9 bases. CDR1 and CDR2 (germline): SGHTS, YDEGEE. J lost 10 bases, V lost 2 bases, and 4 bases had no gene match. The CDR3 has 13 amino acids. CDR3 amino acids: CASSFTGGVEQFF. The CDR3 bases are TGTGCCAGCAGCTTTACAGGGGGCGTGGAGCAGTTCTTC.

The CDR3, as DNA: TGTGCCAGCAGCTTGCGGGGGAGGTCGACAGCGCACGAGCAGTACTTC. Translating gives CASSLRGRSTAHEQYF. V and J are TRBV7-9 and TRBJ2-7; TRBD2 agrees at 7 bases. Germline values: CDR1 SEHNR, CDR2 FQNEAQ (reference sequence). The V segment lost 3 bases and the J segment 5 bases; nucleotides outside the gene matches: 13. The CDR3 is 16 amino acids.

The rearrangement links TRBV7-3 to TRBJ2-1; 12 bases are shared with TRBD2. The CDR3 consists of 16 residues. The germline V gene encodes CDR1 SGHTA and CDR2 FQGTGA. The V and J ends lost 5 bases and 3 bases, in that order; junction bases with no gene match: 5. CDR3 in DNA: TGTGCCAGCAGCCCCACACTAGCGGGGGGCTACAATGAGCAGTTCTTC. Amino acid sequence: CASSPTLAGGYNEQFF.

This clone has more than one count but fewer than ten. The chain carries TRBV25-1 and TRBJ2-5; 9 bases align to TRBD2. The germline V gene has CDR1 MGHDK and CDR2 SYGVNS. With V trimmed by 1 base and J by 2 bases, 8 bases remained unmatched. CDR3 size: 17 residues. CDR3 nucleotides: TGTGCCAGCAGTGAATGGGTGAGCGGGGGGACACAAGAGACCCAGTACTTC. Protein product: CASSEWVSGGTQETQYF.

Of note for this clone: At one boundary the junction diverges from the germline segment, which might be a read error. The chain employs TRBV6-1 and TRBJ2-7, with 7 positions matching TRBD2. This CDR3 region has 18 residues. CDR1 is MNHNS and CDR2 is SASEGT in the germline V gene. The CDR3 region is CASSEGGVRGLLYRATSF. Written as DNA, the CDR3 is TGTGCCAGCAGTGAAGGGGGCGTTAGGGGACTACTGTACCGAGCCACTTCCTTC.

The chain uses TRBV19 and TRBJ2-3; a possible D gene is TRBD1 (6 bases). The CDR3 consists of 11 residues. Germline V gene data show CDR1 as LNHDA and CDR2 as SQIVND (reference sequence). V lost 10 bases, J lost 5 bases, and 10 bases lay in between. As DNA, the CDR3 is TGTGCCACTGGGGGCAGAGATACGCAGTATTTT. This translates into CATGGRDTQYF.

The chain has TRBV13 and TRBJ1-4, with TRBD1 matching 8 bases. This CDR3 comprises 15 residues. Germline CDR1 PRHDT, CDR2 FYEKMQ (reference sequence). The ends lost 3 bases at V and 8 bases at J; junction bases unmatched: 8. The CDR3 sequence: CASSFTGGIEEKLFF. The CDR3 coding sequence is TGTGCCAGCAGCTTTACAGGGGGGATAGAGGAAAAACTGTTTTTT.

J is TRBJ2-5 and V is TRBV7-9; D might be TRBD2 (6 bases). CDR1 is SEHNR, CDR2 FQNEAQ, per germline (reference sequence). The CDR3 consists of 14 residues. The V end was cut by 6 bases, the J end by 1 base, with 12 bases between. Here the CDR3 reads CASRPLAFQETQYF. In DNA form, the CDR3 reads TGTGCCAGCAGACCTCTAGCGTTCCAAGAGACCCAGTACTTC.

The chain combines TRBV29-1 with TRBJ1-2; 9 bases map to TRBD1. The trim removed 6 bases at V and 6 bases at J, leaving 8 bases unmatched. This CDR3 has 13 residues. The germline CDR1 and CDR2 sequences are SQVTM and ANQGSEA. CDR3 loop: CSVPQWDRDGYTF. CDR3 nucleotide sequence: TGCAGCGTGCCTCAATGGGACAGGGATGGCTACACCTTC.

V and J are TRBV30 and TRBJ1-2, with a possible D match to TRBD1 (6 bases). The CDR3 consists of 15 residues. Trimming left V 3 bases short and J 4 bases short, with 18 bases between. CDR1 and CDR2 (germline): GTSNPN, SVGIG (reference sequence). In nucleotides, the CDR3 is TGTGCCTGGAGACCTCCCAGGGGAGGGTCCTATGGCTACACCTTC. Its translation: CAWRPPRGGSYGYTF. The whole variable domain, filled in from reference TRBV30 and TRBJ1-2, reads SQTIHQWPATLVQPVGSPLSLECTVEGTSNPNLYWYRQAAGRGLQLLFYSVGIGQISSEVPQNLSASRPQDRQFILSSKKLLLSDSGFYLCAWRPPRGGSYGYTFGSGTRLTVV.

The gene calls are TRBV28 and TRBJ2-1; D uncertain. The ends were cut back, 4 bases at V and 7 bases at J, with 8 bases in the middle. Germline V gives CDR1 MDHEN, CDR2 SYDVKM. This CDR3 spans 12 amino acids. The CDR3, as DNA: TGTGCCAGCAGTTCGTCTTCGAATGAGCAGTTCTTC. As protein: CASSSSSNEQFF. The variable domain in full, completed from reference TRBV28 and TRBJ2-1, reads DVKVTQSSRYLVKRTGEKVFLECVQDMDHENMFWYRQDPGLGLRLIYFSYDVKMKEKGDIPEGYSVSREKKERFSLILESASTNQTSMYLCASSSSSNEQFFGPGTRLTVL.

This rearrangement joins TRBV5-1 to TRBJ1-2; D gene ambiguous. Germline CDR1 is SGHRS and CDR2 is YFSETQ. This CDR3 spans 16 amino acids. V dropped 4 bases and J dropped 3 bases, with 19 bases sitting between them. DNA of the CDR3: TGCGCCAGCAGCCCCGCCCGGAGGGATGATGACTATGGCTACACCTTC. Translated, it gives CASSPARRDDDYGYTF.

Comments on this clone: Other DNA sequences within the sample encode an identical CDR3. The gene calls are TRBV15 and TRBJ2-5; TRBD2 agrees at 7 bases. Germline V gives CDR1 LNHNV, CDR2 YYDKDF (reference sequence). V shed 0 bases, J shed 5 bases, and the junction held 3 bases outside the gene matches. The CDR3 has 14 amino acids. This chain's CDR3 is CATSRDRGGETQYF. CDR3 nucleotides: TGTGCCACCAGCAGAGATCGGGGAGGGGAGACCCAGTACTTC. The variable domain in full, with the rest retrieved from reference TRBV15 and TRBJ2-5, is DAMVIQNPRYQVTQFGKPVTLSCSQTLNHNVMYWYQQKSSQAPKLLFHYYDKDFNNEADTPDNFQSRRPNTSFCFLDIRSPGLGDTAMYLCATSRDRGGETQYFGPGTRLLVL.

CDR3 sequence reads: CASSGIAGGPRETQYF. DNA of the CDR3: TGTGCCAGCAGTGGGATAGCGGGAGGGCCACGGGAGACCCAGTACTTC. The V and J genes are TRBV25-1 and TRBJ2-5, with 11 bases fitting TRBD2. The CDR3 runs to 16 residues. V lost 4 bases and J lost 5; bases outside the gene matches: 9. In germline, CDR1 is MGHDK, CDR2 SYGVNS. The full variable domain, with the rest looked up from reference TRBV25-1 and TRBJ2-5, is EADIYQTPRYLVIGTGKKITLECSQTMGHDKMYWYQQDPGMELHLIHYSYGVNSTEKGDLSSESTVSRIRTEHFPLTLESARPSHTSQYLCASSGIAGGPRETQYFGPGTRLLVL.

The chain joins TRBV14 to TRBJ2-3; weak D call: TRBD2 (6 bases). The V and J ends lost 1 base and 8 bases respectively, with 7 bases between them. The germline gives CDR1 SGHDN, CDR2 FVKESK. There are 12 residues in the CDR3. CDR3 DNA: TGTGCCAGCAGCCAAGCGCGGGGTACGCAGTATTTT. Encoded protein: CASSQARGTQYF.

The chain recombines TRBV4-1 with TRBJ2-7; D might be TRBD2 (6 bases). CDR3 length equals 13 residues. Germline CDR1 and CDR2: MGHRA and YSYEKL. Trimming removed 3 bases at V and 4 bases at J, with 10 bases between. CDR3 DNA sequence: TGCGCCAGCAGCCACGCGGGACGGTACGAGCAGTACTTC. It is translated as CASSHAGRYEQYF.

The chain carries TRBV6-5 and TRBJ1-1; D is unresolved. Between the trimmed V and J ends, which lost 6 bases and 4 bases, there was a span of 15 bases. The CDR3 runs to 14 residues. Germline CDR1 MNHEY, CDR2 SVGAGI. The CDR3: CASSRGEGITEAFF. Written as DNA, the CDR3 is TGTGCCAGCAGCCGGGGTGAAGGGATCACTGAAGCTTTCTTT.

This clone was seen just once. This chain connects TRBV3-1 (or the pseudogene TRBV3-2) to TRBJ2-2; possible D gene TRBD2, 5 bases. The CDR3 totals 14 residues. Germline CDR1 and CDR2: LGHDT and YNNKEL (reference sequence). Between the trimmed V and J ends, which lost 2 bases and 6 bases, there was a span of 10 bases. CDR3 region: CASSQLAGPGELFF. The CDR3 DNA is TGTGCCAGCAGCCAACTAGCTGGGCCCGGGGAGCTGTTTTTT.

The chain is built from TRBV19 and TRBJ1-1; a possible D gene is TRBD1 (5 bases). The germline V and J ends were trimmed by 10 bases and 0 bases, with 24 bases remaining between them. The CDR3 length is 17 residues. Germline V CDR1 and CDR2: LNHDA, SQIVND (reference sequence). This CDR3 reads CATFKVGQGIMNTEAFF. The CDR3 DNA sequence: TGTGCCACTTTTAAGGTGGGCCAGGGTATCATGAACACTGAAGCTTTCTTT. The entire variable domain, with the rest obtained from reference TRBV19 and TRBJ1-1, is as follows: DGGITQSPKYLFRKEGQNVTLSCEQNLNHDAMYWYRQDPGQGLRLIYYSQIVNDFQKGDIAEGYSVSREKKESFPLTVTSAQKNPTAFYLCATFKVGQGIMNTEAFFGQGTRLTVV.

This rearrangement joins TRBV18 to TRBJ2-1; 11 nucleotides match TRBD2. J gave up 7 bases and V 0 bases, and 11 bases lay outside the gene matches. The CDR3 contains 18 residues. Looked up from germline, CDR1 is KGHSH and CDR2 is LQKENI. The DNA for the CDR3 is TGTGCCAGCTCACCACCCGGGGGTAGCGGGAGGGCCAGGAATGAGCAGTTCTTC. This encodes CASSPPGGSGRARNEQFF.